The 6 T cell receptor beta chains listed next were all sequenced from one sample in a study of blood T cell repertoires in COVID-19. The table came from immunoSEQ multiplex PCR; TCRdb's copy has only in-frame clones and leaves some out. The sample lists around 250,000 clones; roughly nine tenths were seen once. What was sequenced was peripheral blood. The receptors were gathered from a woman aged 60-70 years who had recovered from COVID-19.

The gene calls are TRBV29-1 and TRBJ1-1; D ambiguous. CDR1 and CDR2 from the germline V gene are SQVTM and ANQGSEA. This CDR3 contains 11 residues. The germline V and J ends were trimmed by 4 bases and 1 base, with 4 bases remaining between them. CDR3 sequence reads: CSVVRNTEAFF. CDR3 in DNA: TGCAGCGTTGTCAGGAACACTGAAGCTTTCTTT.

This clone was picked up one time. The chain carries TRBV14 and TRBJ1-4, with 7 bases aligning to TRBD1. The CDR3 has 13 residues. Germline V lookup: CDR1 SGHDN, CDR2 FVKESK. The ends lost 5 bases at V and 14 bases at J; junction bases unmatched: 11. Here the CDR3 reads CASSSWTGLGLFF. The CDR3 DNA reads TGTGCCAGCAGCTCCTGGACAGGCCTGGGGCTGTTTTTT.

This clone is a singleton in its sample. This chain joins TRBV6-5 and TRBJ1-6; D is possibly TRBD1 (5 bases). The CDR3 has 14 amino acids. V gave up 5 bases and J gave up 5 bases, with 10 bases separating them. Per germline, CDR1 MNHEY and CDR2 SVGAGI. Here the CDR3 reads CASSPGRDNSPLHF. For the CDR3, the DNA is TGTGCCAGCAGTCCGGGCAGGGATAATTCACCCCTCCACTTT.

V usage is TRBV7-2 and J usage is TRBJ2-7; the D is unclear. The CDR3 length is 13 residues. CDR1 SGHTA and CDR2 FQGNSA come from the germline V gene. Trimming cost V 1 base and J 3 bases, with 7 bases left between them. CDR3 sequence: CASSLGAIYEQYF. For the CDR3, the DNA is TGTGCCAGCAGCTTAGGGGCCATCTACGAGCAGTACTTC.

The CDR3 loop is CASSLGPTGGYGYTF. The CDR3 bases are TGCGCCAGCAGCTTGGGACCTACAGGGGGATATGGCTACACCTTC. This chain joins TRBV5-1 and TRBJ1-2; TRBD1 matches 8 bases. Germline lookup yields CDR1 SGHRS and CDR2 YFSETQ. V lost 0 bases to trimming and J lost 5 bases; unmatched junction nucleotides: 6. This CDR3 has 15 residues.

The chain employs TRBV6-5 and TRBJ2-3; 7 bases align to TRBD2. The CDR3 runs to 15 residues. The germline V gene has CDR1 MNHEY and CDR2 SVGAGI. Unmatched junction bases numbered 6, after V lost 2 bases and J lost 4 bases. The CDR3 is CASSYGGGMPDTQYF. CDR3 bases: TGTGCCAGCAGTTACGGCGGGGGTATGCCAGATACGCAGTATTTT.